The 2 T cell receptor beta chains below come from one sample, sequenced in a study of shared clonotypes between healthy human individuals. Method: immunoSEQ multiplex PCR; TCRdb's copy keeps in-frame clones and lacks some. The sample contains about 2.1 million clones, 85% to 95% of which appear only once. CD45RO-negative cells were positively selected for CCR7, leaving out terminally differentiated effector memory CD45RA+ cells. The sequencing input was naive CD8+ T cells from PBMCs. The receptor set was obtained from a man between 18 and 35 years old in good health. Some clones in this sample may be carry-over from other donors' samples.

The chain employs TRBV7-6 and TRBJ2-7, with 11 nucleotides matching TRBD2. The CDR3 consists of 18 residues. Germline V CDR1 and CDR2: SGHVS, FNYEAQ. With 1 base clipped from V and 3 bases from J, the junction kept 11 bases outside the gene matches. The CDR3 DNA reads TGTGCCAGCAGCTTAGAGGGACTAGCGGACCGAATGGGCTACGAGCAGTACTTC. Protein: CASSLEGLADRMGYEQYF.

With respect to this clone: The sample contains more than one DNA sequence encoding this CDR3. The CDR3 loop reads CASSLEGAGQPQHF. CDR3 nucleotides: TGTGCCAGCAGCTTGGAGGGGGCCGGTCAGCCCCAGCATTTT. V usage is TRBV7-9 and J usage is TRBJ1-5, with 7 bases aligning to TRBD1. V lost 3 bases to trimming and J lost 6 bases; unmatched junction nucleotides: 5. Germline CDR1 is SEHNR and CDR2 is FQNEAQ (reference sequence). The CDR3 has 14 amino acids.